The text below deals with one T cell receptor beta chain. The antigen it binds to is not known. No clone much larger than this one lies a single base away; base qualities are absent. The data belong to a study of T-cell memory formation after mild COVID-19 (dated by TCRdb to 2020 to 2023). As for the study more broadly: TCR sequence clusters from the two donors were found to be largely donor specific. T-cell clones expanding and contracting after mild COVID-19 in two donors were tracked by longitudinal TCRalpha and TCRbeta repertoire sequencing. The cohort was made up of two young adult volunteers, one female and one male, who were previously healthy.

Ficoll-Paque density gradient centrifugation was used to isolate PBMCs. Summary of the overall study and its limitations: The second-wave clones that peaked on day 37 were not confirmed to be SARS-CoV-2 specific. Balanced CD4/CD8 phenotypes were observed for clones contracting from day 15 to 85, whereas a bias towards CD4+ was observed for a second wave of clones expanding from day 15 to 37. Some responding clones were found in pre-infection memory, which suggests that pre-existing cross-reactive memory T cells took part in the SARS-CoV-2 response. Only two mild cases were covered by the study, and larger cohorts that include severe cases with pre-infection samples were considered necessary. Contracting CD4+ clones appeared mostly in the CM and EM memory subsets, whereas CD8+ clones were enriched in EMRA.

The germline V gene yields SNHLY for CDR1 and FYNNEI for CDR2. The CDR3 goes from the cysteine to the phenylalanine over 11 residues. Only CDR3 DNA is held: 33 bases, read in frame from base 1. Trimming removed 8 bases from V and 3 bases from J, leaving 8 bases between the germline ends. Sequencing was carried out with an Illumina NovaSeq 6000. cDNA libraries for TCRalpha and TCRbeta were prepared by 5'RACE using constant-segment primers, with sample barcodes and unique molecular identifiers added. Trizol reagent was used to extract RNA from every sample. Library amplification was performed in two PCR steps, and a second sample barcode and Illumina TruSeq adapters were introduced in the second step. Libraries were sequenced on an Illumina NovaSeq with 2 x 150 bp paired-end reads. In the paper's pipeline: Reads were demultiplexed and collapsed into UMI-guided consensus sequences with migec v1.2.7. Using mixcr v2.1.11, the UMI consensuses were aligned to TRA and TRB V and J templates and assembled into clonotypes. A clonotype was counted as expanded or contracted only if both edgeR and NoisET called the change significant, with noise models trained on biological replicates. For edgeR calls, a false discovery rate-adjusted p below 0.01 and a log2 fold-change threshold of 1 were applied. As an exploratory analysis of dynamics, max-normalized trajectories of the 1000 most abundant clonotypes were examined with PCA combined with hierarchical clustering. Separately sequenced CD4+ and CD8+ repertoires were used to assign a CD4 or CD8 phenotype to each responding clone. Clones were called with MiXCR by TCRdb after fastp trimmed the public reads at Q25, and only in-frame beta chains were retained. Each record represents a unique CDR3 protein, reported with the most common genes and DNA among its rows. TCRdb's processing, not the authors', yielded these V and J calls. Recorded for this sample are about 400,000 distinct CDR3 sequences; 23% of them occurred a single time. The ten largest clones capture around 13% of the sample.

What was sequenced was PBMCs or a T cell subset sorted from them (not recorded which). The chain was built from TRBV2 and TRBJ2-7; matching of 5 bases hints at TRBD1 as the D gene. The TCR comes from an adult woman who had mild COVID-19 (a few samples of this study predate the infection). The sample titles of this study are shuffled in the database, so cell type and time point are left out; the donor was told from shared clones. The DNA sequence is as follows: TGTGCCAGCCTCAGGGTCTACGAGCAGTACTTC. This codes for CASLRVYEQYF.